This TCR beta chain was sequenced during a study of CD8 T cells in Susac syndrome. Study-wide results and caveats: Susac syndrome CD4+ T cell repertoires showed no clonal expansion.

The CDR3 runs 15 residues. The V gene end was trimmed by 5 bases and the J gene end by 2 bases; junction bases not matched to a gene: 8. With respect to this clonotype: The antigen is unknown.

cDNA came from around 0.5 to 1 ug RNA primed by random hexamers. The immunoSEQ assay covered 54 Vbeta and 13 Jbeta segments for CDR3. TCRdb reanalysed the immunoSEQ multiplex PCR reads using MiXCR and keeps one entry per CDR3 protein. The data hold around 170,000 distinct CDR3 sequences, with roughly 95% observed a single time. The sequencing input was CD4+ T cells from PBMCs. The source is a human donor with Susac syndrome. V usage is TRBV12-3 or TRBV12-4 and J usage is TRBJ2-7; 8 nucleotides align to TRBD1. Here the CDR3 DNA reads TGTGCCAGCAGTAGACAGGGGACTCTGACCTACGAGCAGTACTTC. Translation gives CASSRQGTLTYEQYF.